Each of the 32 T cell receptor beta chains below was sequenced from the same sample in a study of blood T cells in healthy people across ages. A sample-barcoded 5' primer and a J-beta primer mix were used in a second PCR of roughly 6 to 11 cycles. TCRdb passed the 5' RACE reads through MiXCR, listing each CDR3 protein once. The table shows about 680,000 distinct CDR3 sequences, with over 45% occurring only once. Source material: blood. The source of these receptors is a woman aged 55-69 years in good health.

The rearrangement joins TRBV5-1 to TRBJ2-5; D uncertain. The germline V and J ends were trimmed by 1 base and 3 bases, with 13 bases remaining between them. The CDR3 sequence is 15 residues long. The germline V gene encodes CDR1 SGHRS and CDR2 YFSETQ. As DNA, the CDR3 is TGCGCCAGCAGCTTGATCGCGACAAACGAAGAGACCCAGTACTTC. Translation gives CASSLIATNEETQYF.

This clonotype was seen more than once but under ten times. J is TRBJ2-7 and V is TRBV7-2, with D unresolved. Trimming pared 3 bases from V and 3 bases from J, leaving 6 bases between. Per germline, CDR1 SGHTA and CDR2 FQGNSA. This CDR3 is built from 12 residues. CDR3 nucleotide sequence: TGTGCCAGCAGCTTTTCCGACTACGAGCAGTACTTC. It encodes CASSFSDYEQYF.

The chain has TRBV6-1 and TRBJ2-5; D is unresolved. With 7 bases removed from V and 5 bases from J, the gap between germline ends came to 17 bases. This CDR3 has 14 amino acids. Germline V CDR1 and CDR2: MNHNS, SASEGT. The CDR3 loop reads CASTNRADWETQYF. The CDR3 nucleotides read TGTGCCAGCACCAATAGGGCGGATTGGGAGACCCAGTACTTC.

The chain carries TRBV7-2 and TRBJ2-7; D is unresolved. Germline V gene lookup returns CDR1 SGHTA and CDR2 FQGNSA. The V and J ends lost 4 bases and 0 bases respectively, with 13 bases between them. The CDR3 spans 15 residues. CDR3 region: CASSSQRGLSYEQYF. The CDR3 nucleotides read TGTGCCAGCAGCTCGCAGCGCGGCCTCTCCTACGAGCAGTACTTC.

J is TRBJ2-5 and V is TRBV20-1; D not certain. The CDR3 contains 12 residues. Trimming cost V 7 bases and J 2 bases, with 11 bases left between them. Germline values: CDR1 DFQATT, CDR2 SNEGSKA (reference sequence). DNA for the CDR3: TGCAGTGGGTGGGTCAATCAAGAGACCCAGTACTTC. This codes for CSGWVNQETQYF.

The chain combines TRBV5-1 with TRBJ1-2; D not resolved. The germline gives CDR1 SGHRS, CDR2 YFSETQ. This CDR3 has 11 amino acids. Trimming removed 7 bases from V and 5 bases from J, with 9 bases in between. The chain's CDR3 is CASDSGYGYTF. The CDR3 DNA is TGCGCCAGCGACTCAGGATATGGCTACACCTTC.

The V call is TRBV10-3, the J call TRBJ2-5; D is perhaps TRBD2 (6 bases). CDR1 ENHRY and CDR2 SYGVKD come from the germline V gene. The CDR3 is 13 amino acids. V was trimmed by 7 bases and J by 2 bases, leaving 11 bases between them. CDR3 sequence reads: CAITAGTQETQYF. CDR3 coding DNA: TGTGCCATCACCGCGGGGACTCAAGAGACCCAGTACTTC.

The V call is TRBV28, the J call TRBJ2-7; 10 bases match TRBD1. V was pared by 7 bases and J by 4 bases, with 16 bases of the junction left unmatched. The germline gives CDR1 MDHEN, CDR2 SYDVKM. This CDR3 is built from 17 residues. The CDR3 region has the DNA TGTGCCAGCAACGGAACTCCGGGACAGGGGTCGGTATACGAGCAGTACTTC. It codes for CASNGTPGQGSVYEQYF.

A note on this clonotype: An end of the junction differs from the germline gene, which may be a read error. J is TRBJ2-7 and V is TRBV29-1, with TRBD2 as a possible D gene (6 bases). From germline, CDR1 is SQVTM and CDR2 ANQGSEA. The CDR3 runs 13 residues. CDR3: CSVGGKGLYERYF. As DNA, the CDR3 is TGCAGCGTTGGTGGGAAGGGACTCTACGAGCGGTACTTC.

The J gene is TRBJ2-5, the V gene TRBV18; no firm D call. Near its end, the DNA agrees better with TRBJ2-7, so the J call may be wrong. Germline V CDR1 and CDR2: KGHSH, LQKENI. CDR3 length: 12 residues. DNA for the CDR3: TGTGCCAGCTCAAGTAGGGCCAACGAGCAGTACTTC. Translation: CASSSRANEQYF.

V and J are TRBV20-1 and TRBJ2-3; a weak D match, TRBD2 (6 bases). Germline V CDR1 and CDR2: DFQATT, SNEGSKA (reference sequence). This CDR3 has 12 amino acids. Between the trimmed V and J ends, which lost 7 bases and 8 bases, there was a span of 16 bases. CDR3 amino acids: CSGTIPEGTQYF. CDR3 DNA sequence: TGCAGTGGGACTATCCCCGAGGGTACGCAGTATTTT.

The table lists this clonotype with a count of one. This chain joins TRBV15 and TRBJ2-1; tentatively, D is TRBD2 (5 bases). Trimming cost V 5 bases and J 7 bases, with 15 bases left between them. CDR1 is LNHNV and CDR2 is YYDKDF in the germline V gene (reference sequence). CDR3 size: 14 residues. The CDR3 nucleotides read TGTGCCACCAGCCCTCGGACTGGTTGGAATGAGCAGTTCTTC. Translated, it gives CATSPRTGWNEQFF.

This clonotype was seen a few times. J is TRBJ2-7 and V is TRBV7-3, with 7 bases that match TRBD2. This CDR3 spans 13 amino acids. With V trimmed by 5 bases and J by 6 bases, 7 bases remained unmatched. The germline V gene encodes CDR1 SGHTA and CDR2 FQGTGA. CDR3 residues: CASSVERGVEQYF. The CDR3 DNA reads TGTGCCAGCAGCGTGGAGCGGGGAGTCGAGCAGTACTTC.

This clonotype was seen more than once but under ten times. The V and J genes are TRBV7-9 and TRBJ2-7; D remains unclear. Germline V CDR1 and CDR2: SEHNR, FQNEAQ (reference sequence). The CDR3 loop spans 14 amino acids. V was pared by 1 base and J by 1 base, with 8 bases between. The CDR3 DNA reads TGTGCCAGCAGCTTAGAGGTGGGGTCCTACGAGCAGTACTTC. Translated, it gives CASSLEVGSYEQYF.

The chain recombines TRBV5-1 with TRBJ2-7, with TRBD1 as a possible D gene (6 bases). The CDR3 is 15 amino acids. Germline CDR1 is SGHRS and CDR2 is YFSETQ. Between the trimmed V and J ends, which lost 4 bases and 0 bases, there was a span of 14 bases. The CDR3 bases are TGCGCCAGCAGCCCGACAGGAGGTCTCTCCTACGAGCAGTACTTC. Its protein product is CASSPTGGLSYEQYF.

The chain carries TRBV5-1 and TRBJ2-5, with TRBD1 matching 7 bases. The better agreement between TRBJ2-7 and the DNA end casts doubt on the J call. This CDR3 has 15 residues. Germline-derived CDR1 and CDR2 are SGHRS and YFSETQ. The CDR3 DNA follows: TGCGCCAGCAGCTTGGACAGGGGAAGTCGATCCGAGCAGTACTTC. As protein: CASSLDRGSRSEQYF.

The chain carries TRBV5-5 and TRBJ2-6; TRBD1 matches 7 bases. This CDR3 contains 15 residues. The germline gives CDR1 SGHKS, CDR2 YYEKEE (reference sequence). V lost 4 bases and J lost 3; bases outside the gene matches: 4. CDR3 sequence: CASSRTGDGANVLTF. As DNA, the CDR3 is TGTGCCAGCAGCCGTACAGGGGATGGGGCCAACGTCCTGACTTTC.

The V call is TRBV9, the J call TRBJ2-1, with D possibly being TRBD2 (5 bases). Germline lookup yields CDR1 SGDLS and CDR2 YYNGEE. V shed 3 bases and J shed 0 bases, with 7 bases lying between them. The CDR3 length is 14 residues. This CDR3 is CASSAGVSYNEQFF. The DNA for the CDR3 is TGTGCCAGCAGCGCCGGGGTCTCCTACAATGAGCAGTTCTTC.

The chain recombines TRBV20-1 with TRBJ2-7, with TRBD1 identical over 7 bases. There are 13 residues in the CDR3. Germline-derived CDR1 and CDR2 are DFQATT and SNEGSKA (reference sequence). The J segment lost 4 bases and the V segment lost 5 bases, leaving 8 bases of the junction unmatched. For the CDR3, the DNA is TGCAGTGCTTCGGGACAGCCCTCTTACGAGCAGTACTTC. Amino acids: CSASGQPSYEQYF.

V is TRBV28 and J is TRBJ2-7; D remains unclear. Germline values: CDR1 MDHEN, CDR2 SYDVKM. The CDR3 runs to 14 residues. V shed 5 bases and J shed 3 bases, with 14 bases lying between them. CDR3 in amino acids: CASSVEGLGYEQYF. DNA for the CDR3: TGTGCCAGCAGTGTTGAAGGGCTGGGCTACGAGCAGTACTTC.

The V gene is TRBV5-1, the J gene TRBJ2-3; D call uncertain. V lost 3 bases and J 4 bases, leaving 12 bases between the germline ends. The CDR3 is made up of 14 amino acids. Germline V gene data show CDR1 as SGHRS and CDR2 as YFSETQ. This chain's CDR3 is CASSWSVRSDTQYF. CDR3 sequence (DNA): TGCGCCAGCAGCTGGTCGGTTCGCTCAGATACGCAGTATTTT.

This clonotype was seen ten or more times. This chain links TRBV20-1 with TRBJ2-7; perhaps D is TRBD1 or TRBD2 (5 bases each). The germline gives CDR1 DFQATT, CDR2 SNEGSKA (reference sequence). Trimming stripped 3 bases from V and 3 bases from J, with 9 bases between. There are 12 residues in the CDR3. The CDR3 spells CSASRDLYEQYF. CDR3 sequence (DNA): TGCAGTGCTAGTCGGGACCTCTACGAGCAGTACTTC.

V gene TRBV6-1 combines with J gene TRBJ2-3; TRBD2 matches 7 bases. The CDR3 sequence is 17 residues long. Germline V gene sequence: CDR1 MNHNS, CDR2 SASEGT. J gave up 0 bases and V 6 bases, and 12 bases lay outside the gene matches. The CDR3 DNA follows: TGTGCCAGCAGCCTTTTACTTTTGGGGGGGAGCACAGATACGCAGTATTTT. Translation gives CASSLLLLGGSTDTQYF.

This chain connects TRBV28 to TRBJ2-1; TRBD2 matches 11 bases. Germline CDR1 and CDR2: MDHEN and SYDVKM. The CDR3 extends over 17 amino acids. Trimming removed 6 bases from V and 6 bases from J; junction bases left unmatched: 13. The CDR3 sequence: CASSRQPLAGAVNEQFF. The CDR3, as DNA: TGTGCCAGCAGCCGGCAGCCACTAGCGGGAGCTGTCAATGAGCAGTTCTTC.

This clonotype was counted only a few times. The J gene is TRBJ2-1, the V gene TRBV27; TRBD1 aligns across 8 bases. This CDR3 is 14 amino acids long. V lost 5 bases, J lost 5 bases, and 5 bases stayed unmatched. The germline CDR1 and CDR2 sequences are MNHEY and SMNVEV (reference sequence). In DNA form, the CDR3 reads TGTGCCAGCAGTCTACGGGACAGGAACAATGAGCAGTTCTTC. It translates to CASSLRDRNNEQFF.

The gene calls are TRBV10-3 and TRBJ2-6; 10 bases are a match to TRBD1. The CDR3 consists of 16 residues. In germline, CDR1 is ENHRY, CDR2 SYGVKD. Germline trimming cut 1 base from V and 12 bases from J; bases unmatched to any gene: 9. CDR3 DNA sequence: TGTGCCATCAGTGAGTTGGCAGGGACAGGGGTCGGCGTCCTGACTTTC. This encodes CAISELAGTGVGVLTF.

In the case of this clonotype: A much more abundant neighbour one base away suggests this may be a read error. The chain links TRBV5-1 to TRBJ2-1; D is undetermined. From germline, CDR1 is SGHRS and CDR2 YFSETQ. The CDR3 spans 15 residues. The CDR3 coding sequence is TGCGTCAGCAGTCTGCTAAGTTCATCCTACAATGAGCAGTTCTTC. Its translation: CVSSLLSSSYNEQFF.

The chain links TRBV18 to TRBJ2-1; TRBD1 matches 9 bases. The last part of the DNA fits TRBJ2-7 better; the J call may be wrong. CDR1 KGHSH and CDR2 LQKENI come from the germline V gene. CDR3 size: 14 residues. The CDR3 reads CASSPEQGAHEQYF. As DNA, the CDR3 is TGTGCCAGCTCACCAGAACAGGGGGCGCACGAGCAGTACTTC.

The rearrangement joins TRBV6-2 or TRBV6-3 to TRBJ2-1; D perhaps matches TRBD2 (6 bases). This CDR3 has 14 amino acids. Trimming took off 1 base at V and 9 bases at J, with 13 bases between the two ends. Germline values: CDR1 MNHEY, CDR2 SVGEGT. CDR3 residues: CASSYFGGMVEQFF. CDR3 coding DNA: TGTGCCAGCAGTTACTTCGGGGGAATGGTTGAGCAGTTCTTC.

The chain uses TRBV2 and TRBJ2-7; no reliable D call. V dropped 0 bases and J dropped 4 bases, with 10 bases sitting between them. This CDR3 comprises 14 residues. Looked up from germline, CDR1 is SNHLY and CDR2 is FYNNEI. The CDR3 protein is CASSEAGQRYEQYF. For the CDR3, the DNA is TGTGCCAGCAGTGAAGCGGGTCAGAGATACGAGCAGTACTTC.

The chain uses TRBV12-3 or TRBV12-4 and TRBJ1-3; D unclear. V lost 2 bases to trimming and J lost 11 bases, with 10 bases between them. The CDR3 is 12 residues long. CDR3 protein: CASSLQWCPIYF. CDR3 nucleotide sequence: TGTGCCAGCAGTTTACAATGGTGTCCCATATATTTT.

The V gene is TRBV15, the J gene TRBJ2-1, with D maybe TRBD1 (6 bases). Germline values: CDR1 LNHNV, CDR2 YYDKDF (reference sequence). This CDR3 is built from 14 residues. The ends were cut back, 3 bases at V and 7 bases at J, with 13 bases in the middle. CDR3 amino acids: CATSRKDSYNEQFF. The CDR3 nucleotides read TGTGCCACCAGCAGGAAGGACAGTTATAATGAGCAGTTCTTC.